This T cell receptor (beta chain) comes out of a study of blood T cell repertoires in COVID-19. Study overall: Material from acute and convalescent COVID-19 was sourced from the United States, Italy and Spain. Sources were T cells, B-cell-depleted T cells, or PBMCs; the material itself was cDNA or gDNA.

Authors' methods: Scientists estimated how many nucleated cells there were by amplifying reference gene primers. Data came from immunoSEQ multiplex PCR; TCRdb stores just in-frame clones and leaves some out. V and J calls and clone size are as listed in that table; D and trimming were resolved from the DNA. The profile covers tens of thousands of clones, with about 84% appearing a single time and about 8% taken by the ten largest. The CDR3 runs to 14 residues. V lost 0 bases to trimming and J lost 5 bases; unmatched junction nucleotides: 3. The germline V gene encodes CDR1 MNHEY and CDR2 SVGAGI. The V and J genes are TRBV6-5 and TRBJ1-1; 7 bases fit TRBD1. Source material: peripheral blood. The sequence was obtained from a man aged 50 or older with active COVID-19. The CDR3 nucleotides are TGTGCCAGCAGTTACTCCACAGGGGTTACTGAAGCTTTCTTT. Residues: CASSYSTGVTEAFF.